This T cell receptor beta chain stems from a study of response to subunit inactivated influenza vaccine. Study-level findings and limits: Each seasonal influenza vaccination recruits few new T cells, the authors suggested.

This clonotype occurred a few times. Its antigen is still unknown. TCRdb called the RT-PCR reads again in MiXCR, with one record for every CDR3 protein. Among hundreds of thousands of distinct CDR3 sequences listed, around 16% were seen once. The CDR3 length is 14 residues. The trim removed 6 bases at V and 2 bases at J, leaving 6 bases unmatched. Germline CDR1 reads SGHVS; CDR2 reads FQNEAQ. Sequenced material: PBMCs from blood, taken about 13 days after vaccination. The sequence derives from a middle-aged man who received an inactivated influenza vaccine. The chain carries TRBV7-8 and TRBJ2-5; TRBD1 aligns across 7 bases. CDR3 region: CASSRDSPQETQYF. The CDR3 coding sequence is TGTGCCAGCAGTAGGGACAGCCCGCAAGAGACCCAGTACTTC.